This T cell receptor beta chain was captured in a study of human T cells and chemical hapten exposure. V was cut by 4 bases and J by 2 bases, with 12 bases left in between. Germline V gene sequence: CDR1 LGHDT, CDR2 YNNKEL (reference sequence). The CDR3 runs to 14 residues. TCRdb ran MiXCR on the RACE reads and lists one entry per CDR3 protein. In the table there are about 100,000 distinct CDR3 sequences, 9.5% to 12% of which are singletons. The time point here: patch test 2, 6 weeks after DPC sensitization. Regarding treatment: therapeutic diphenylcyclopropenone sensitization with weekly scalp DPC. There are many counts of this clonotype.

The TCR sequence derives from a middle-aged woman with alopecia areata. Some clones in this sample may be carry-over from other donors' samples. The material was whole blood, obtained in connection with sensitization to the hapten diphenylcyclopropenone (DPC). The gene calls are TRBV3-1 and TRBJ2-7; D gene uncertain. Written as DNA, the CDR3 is TGTGCCAGCAGCCTGTCCCAGGCGGCCTACGAGCAGTACTTC. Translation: CASSLSQAAYEQYF.